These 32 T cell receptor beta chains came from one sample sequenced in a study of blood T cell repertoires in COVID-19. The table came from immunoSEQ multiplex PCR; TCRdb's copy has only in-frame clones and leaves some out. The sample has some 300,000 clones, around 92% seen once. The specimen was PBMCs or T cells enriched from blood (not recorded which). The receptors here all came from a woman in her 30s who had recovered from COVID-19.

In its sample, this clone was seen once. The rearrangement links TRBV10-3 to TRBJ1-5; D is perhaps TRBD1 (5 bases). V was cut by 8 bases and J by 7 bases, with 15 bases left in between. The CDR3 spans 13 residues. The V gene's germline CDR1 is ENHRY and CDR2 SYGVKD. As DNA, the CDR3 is TGTGCCATCGGCGAGCTACGGGGGCAGCCCCAGCATTTT. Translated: CAIGELRGQPQHF.

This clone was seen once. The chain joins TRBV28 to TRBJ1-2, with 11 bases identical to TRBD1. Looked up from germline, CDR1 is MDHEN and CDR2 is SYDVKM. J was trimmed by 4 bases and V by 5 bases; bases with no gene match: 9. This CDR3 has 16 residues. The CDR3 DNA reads TGTGCCAGCAGTCCCGGACAGGGGGCGTCAGGCTATGGCTACACCTTC. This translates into CASSPGQGASGYGYTF.

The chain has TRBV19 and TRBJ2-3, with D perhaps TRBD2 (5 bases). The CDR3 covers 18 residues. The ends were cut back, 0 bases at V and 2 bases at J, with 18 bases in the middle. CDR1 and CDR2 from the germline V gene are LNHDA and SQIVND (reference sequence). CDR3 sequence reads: CASSIDLGIGADTDTQYF. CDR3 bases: TGTGCCAGTAGTATAGATTTGGGTATAGGAGCGGACACAGATACGCAGTATTTT.

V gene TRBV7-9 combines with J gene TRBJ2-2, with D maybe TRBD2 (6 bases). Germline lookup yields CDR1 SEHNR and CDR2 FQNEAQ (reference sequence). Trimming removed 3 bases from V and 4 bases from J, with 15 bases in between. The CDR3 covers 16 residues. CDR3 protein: CASSFALLAATGELFF. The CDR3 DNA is TGTGCCAGCAGCTTTGCGCTCTTAGCGGCCACCGGGGAGCTGTTTTTT. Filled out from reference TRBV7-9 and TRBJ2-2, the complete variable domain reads DTGVSQNPRHKITKRGQNVTFRCDPISEHNRLYWYRQTLGQGPEFLTYFQNEAQLEKSRLLSDRFSAERPKGSFSTLEIQRTEQGDSAMYLCASSFALLAATGELFFGEGSRLTVL.

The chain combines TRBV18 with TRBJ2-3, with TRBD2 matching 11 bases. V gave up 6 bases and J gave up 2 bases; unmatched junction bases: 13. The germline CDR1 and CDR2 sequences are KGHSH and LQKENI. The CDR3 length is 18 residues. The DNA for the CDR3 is TGTGCCAGCTCCTATAAAGGAGGGACTAGCGGATTCACAGATACGCAGTATTTT. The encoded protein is CASSYKGGTSGFTDTQYF.

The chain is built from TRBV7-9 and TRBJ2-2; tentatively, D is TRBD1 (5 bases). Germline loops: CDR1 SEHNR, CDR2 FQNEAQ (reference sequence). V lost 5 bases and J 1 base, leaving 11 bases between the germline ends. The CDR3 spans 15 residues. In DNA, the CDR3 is TGTGCCAGCAGCCGGGTAGGGGAGAACACCGGGGAGCTGTTTTTT. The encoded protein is CASSRVGENTGELFF.

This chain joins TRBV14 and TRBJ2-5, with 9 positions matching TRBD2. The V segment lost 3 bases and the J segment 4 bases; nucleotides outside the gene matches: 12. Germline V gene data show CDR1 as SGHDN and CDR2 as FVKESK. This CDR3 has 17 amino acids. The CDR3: CASSHFSGSGKRETQYF. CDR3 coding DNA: TGTGCCAGCAGCCACTTTAGCGGGAGCGGTAAAAGAGAGACCCAGTACTTC.

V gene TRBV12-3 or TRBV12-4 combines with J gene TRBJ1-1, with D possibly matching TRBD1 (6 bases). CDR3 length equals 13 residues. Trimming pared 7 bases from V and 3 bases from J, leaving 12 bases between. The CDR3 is CASIQGLYTEAFF. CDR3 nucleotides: TGTGCCAGCATTCAGGGGCTCTACACTGAAGCTTTCTTT.

CDR3 coding DNA: TGTGCCAGCTCACCAGTAGGGGCAGCCGCAGGGGAGCAGTACTTC. Translating it yields CASSPVGAAAGEQYF. V usage is TRBV18 and J usage is TRBJ2-7, with D perhaps matching TRBD1 (5 bases). CDR1 and CDR2 from the germline V gene are KGHSH and LQKENI. CDR3 length: 15 amino acids. The germline V and J ends were trimmed by 2 bases and 7 bases, with 18 bases remaining between them.

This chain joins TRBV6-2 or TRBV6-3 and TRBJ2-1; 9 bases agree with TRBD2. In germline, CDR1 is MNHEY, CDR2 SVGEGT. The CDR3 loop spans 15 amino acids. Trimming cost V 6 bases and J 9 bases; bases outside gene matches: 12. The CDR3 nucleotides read TGTGCCAGCAGCAACAGGGCTAGCGGGATTGGTGAGCAGTTCTTC. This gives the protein CASSNRASGIGEQFF.

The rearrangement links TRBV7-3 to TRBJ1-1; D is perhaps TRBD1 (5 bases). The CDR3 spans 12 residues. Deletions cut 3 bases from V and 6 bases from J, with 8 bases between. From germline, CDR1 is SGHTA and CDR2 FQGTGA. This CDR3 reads CASSLQGSEAFF. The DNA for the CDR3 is TGTGCCAGCAGCTTGCAGGGATCTGAAGCTTTCTTT.

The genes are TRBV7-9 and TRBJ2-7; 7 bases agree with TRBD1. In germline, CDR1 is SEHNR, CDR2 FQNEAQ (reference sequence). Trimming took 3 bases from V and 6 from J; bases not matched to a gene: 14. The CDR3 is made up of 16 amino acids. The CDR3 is CASSFLSPTNRGEQYF. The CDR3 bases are TGTGCCAGCAGCTTTTTGAGCCCTACTAACAGGGGCGAGCAGTACTTC.

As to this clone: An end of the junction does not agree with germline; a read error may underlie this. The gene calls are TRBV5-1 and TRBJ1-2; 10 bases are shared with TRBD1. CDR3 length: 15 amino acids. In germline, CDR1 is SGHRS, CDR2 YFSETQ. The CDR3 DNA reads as TGCGCCAGCAGTTTGGGACAGGGGCGGATCTATGGCTACACCTTC. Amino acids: CASSLGQGRIYGYTF.

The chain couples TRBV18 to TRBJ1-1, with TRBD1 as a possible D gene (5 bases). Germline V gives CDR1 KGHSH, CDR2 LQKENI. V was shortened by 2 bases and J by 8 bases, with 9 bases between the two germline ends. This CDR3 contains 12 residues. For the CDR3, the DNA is TGTGCCAGCTCACCATTACGGGGGGAAGCTTTCTTT. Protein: CASSPLRGEAFF.

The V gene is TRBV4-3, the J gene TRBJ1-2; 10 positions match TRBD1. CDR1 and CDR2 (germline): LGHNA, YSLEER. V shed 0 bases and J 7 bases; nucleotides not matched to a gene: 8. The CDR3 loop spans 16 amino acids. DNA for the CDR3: TGCGCCAGCAGCCAAGAGGTCCCGGGACAGGGGAGTGGCTACACCTTC. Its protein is CASSQEVPGQGSGYTF.

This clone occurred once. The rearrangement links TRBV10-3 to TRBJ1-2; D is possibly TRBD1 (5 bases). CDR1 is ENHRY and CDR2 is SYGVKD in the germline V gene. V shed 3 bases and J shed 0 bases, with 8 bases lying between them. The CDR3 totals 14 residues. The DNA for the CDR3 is TGTGCCATCAGTGATGCAGGGTCTAACTATGGCTACACCTTC. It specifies CAISDAGSNYGYTF.

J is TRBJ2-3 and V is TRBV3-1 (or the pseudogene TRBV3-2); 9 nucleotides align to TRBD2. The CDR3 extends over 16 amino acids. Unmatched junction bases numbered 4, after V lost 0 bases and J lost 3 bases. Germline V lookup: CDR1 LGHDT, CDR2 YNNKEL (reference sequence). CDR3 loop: CASSQDQLAGTDTQYF. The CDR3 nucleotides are TGTGCCAGCAGCCAAGATCAACTAGCGGGTACAGATACGCAGTATTTT.

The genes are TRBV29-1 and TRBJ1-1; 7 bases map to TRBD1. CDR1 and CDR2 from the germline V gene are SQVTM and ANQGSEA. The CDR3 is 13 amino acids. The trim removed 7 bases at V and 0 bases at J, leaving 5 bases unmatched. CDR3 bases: TGCAGCGCGCCGGGACAGATGAACACTGAAGCTTTCTTT. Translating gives CSAPGQMNTEAFF.

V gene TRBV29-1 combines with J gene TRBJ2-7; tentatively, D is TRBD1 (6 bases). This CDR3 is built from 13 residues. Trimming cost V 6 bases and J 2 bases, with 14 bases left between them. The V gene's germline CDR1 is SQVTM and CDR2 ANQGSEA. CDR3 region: CSVEGRTAYEQYF. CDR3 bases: TGCAGCGTCGAGGGTAGGACAGCCTACGAGCAGTACTTC.

The CDR3 here is CASSPPGPGYEQYF. The CDR3 DNA sequence: TGTGCCAGCAGCCCACCGGGTCCGGGCTACGAGCAGTACTTC. The gene calls are TRBV7-9 and TRBJ2-7; D is uncertain. V was cut by 5 bases and J by 3 bases, with 14 bases left in between. This CDR3 is built from 14 residues. Germline V gives CDR1 SEHNR, CDR2 FQNEAQ (reference sequence).

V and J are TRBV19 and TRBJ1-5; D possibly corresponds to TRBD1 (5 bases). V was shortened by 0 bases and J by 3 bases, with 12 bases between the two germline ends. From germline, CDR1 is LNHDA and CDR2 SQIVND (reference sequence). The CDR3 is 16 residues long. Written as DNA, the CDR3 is TGTGCCAGTAGTATAGAATCGACAGATCTCAATCAGCCCCAGCATTTT. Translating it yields CASSIESTDLNQPQHF.

The DNA for the CDR3 is TGTGCCAGCAGTCCGGGACATAGTTTTGGGATCACTGAAGCTTTCTTT. Translated, it gives CASSPGHSFGITEAFF. The chain uses TRBV6-4 and TRBJ1-1; D may be TRBD1 (6 bases). Germline V gene sequence: CDR1 MRHNA, CDR2 SNTAGT. Trimming removed 5 bases at V and 4 bases at J, with 20 bases between. CDR3 length: 16 residues.

The CDR3 region has the DNA TGCGCCAGCAGCTTGGTTCAGGGGGAGGAAGCTTTCTTT. Protein sequence: CASSLVQGEEAFF. The chain employs TRBV5-1 and TRBJ1-1, with 7 bases lining up with TRBD1. Losses at the gene ends were 0 bases for V and 8 bases for J; bases not matched to a gene: 4. The CDR3 length is 13 residues. The germline V gene encodes CDR1 SGHRS and CDR2 YFSETQ.

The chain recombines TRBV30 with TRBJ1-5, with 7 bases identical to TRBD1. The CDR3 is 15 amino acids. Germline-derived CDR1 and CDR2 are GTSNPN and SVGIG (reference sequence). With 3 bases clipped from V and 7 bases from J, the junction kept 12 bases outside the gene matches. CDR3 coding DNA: TGTGCCTGGAGCACACGAGACAGGGTCGGACAGCCCCAGCATTTT. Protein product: CAWSTRDRVGQPQHF.

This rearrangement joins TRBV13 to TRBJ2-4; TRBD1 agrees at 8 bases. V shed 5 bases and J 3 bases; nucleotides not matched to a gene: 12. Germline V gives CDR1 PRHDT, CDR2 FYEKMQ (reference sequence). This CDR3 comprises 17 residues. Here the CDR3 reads CASSLQPGGWGKNIQYF. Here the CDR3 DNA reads TGTGCCAGCAGCCTCCAACCAGGGGGCTGGGGCAAAAACATTCAGTACTTC.

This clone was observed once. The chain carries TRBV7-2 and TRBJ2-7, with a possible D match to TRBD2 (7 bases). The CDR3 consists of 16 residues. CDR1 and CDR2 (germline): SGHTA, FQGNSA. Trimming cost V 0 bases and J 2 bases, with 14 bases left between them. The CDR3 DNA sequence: TGTGCCAGCAGCTTAGCTCGGGGGGCCACTACCTACGAGCAGTACTTC. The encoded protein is CASSLARGATTYEQYF.

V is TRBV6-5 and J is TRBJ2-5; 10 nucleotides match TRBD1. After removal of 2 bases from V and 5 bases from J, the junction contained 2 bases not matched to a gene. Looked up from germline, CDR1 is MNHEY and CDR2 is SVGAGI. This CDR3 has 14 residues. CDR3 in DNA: TGTGCCAGCAGTTACGACAGGGGGCATGAGACCCAGTACTTC. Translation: CASSYDRGHETQYF.

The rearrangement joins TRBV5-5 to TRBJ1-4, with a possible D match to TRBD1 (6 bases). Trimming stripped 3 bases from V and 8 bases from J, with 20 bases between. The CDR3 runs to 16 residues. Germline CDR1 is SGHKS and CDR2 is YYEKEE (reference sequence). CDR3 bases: TGTGCCAGCAGCTATCGCCGGGGGGGCCAAGGGGAAAAACTGTTTTTT. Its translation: CASSYRRGGQGEKLFF. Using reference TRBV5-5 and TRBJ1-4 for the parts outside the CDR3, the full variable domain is DAGVTQSPTHLIKTRGQQVTLRCSPISGHKSVSWYQQVLGQGPQFIFQYYEKEERGRGNFPDRFSARQFPNYSSELNVNALLLGDSALYLCASSYRRGGQGEKLFFGSGTQLSVL.

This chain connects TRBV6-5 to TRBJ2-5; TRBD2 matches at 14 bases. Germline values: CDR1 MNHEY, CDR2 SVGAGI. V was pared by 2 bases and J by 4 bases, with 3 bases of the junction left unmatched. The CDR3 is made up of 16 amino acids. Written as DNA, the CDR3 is TGTGCCAGCAGTTACCAGGGACTAGCGGGAGTAGAGACCCAGTACTTC. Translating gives CASSYQGLAGVETQYF.

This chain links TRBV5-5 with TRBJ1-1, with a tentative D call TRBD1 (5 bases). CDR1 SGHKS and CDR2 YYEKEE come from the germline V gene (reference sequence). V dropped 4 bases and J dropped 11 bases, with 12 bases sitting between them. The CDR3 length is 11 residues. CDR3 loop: CASSRDWGAFF. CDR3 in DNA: TGTGCCAGCAGCCGGGACTGGGGGGCTTTCTTT.

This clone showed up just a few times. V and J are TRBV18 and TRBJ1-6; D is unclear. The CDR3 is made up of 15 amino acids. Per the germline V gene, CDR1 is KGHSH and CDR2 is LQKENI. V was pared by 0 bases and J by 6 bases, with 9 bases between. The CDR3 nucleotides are TGTGCCAGCTCACCACCCGAGGGAATTAATTCACCCCTCCACTTT. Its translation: CASSPPEGINSPLHF.

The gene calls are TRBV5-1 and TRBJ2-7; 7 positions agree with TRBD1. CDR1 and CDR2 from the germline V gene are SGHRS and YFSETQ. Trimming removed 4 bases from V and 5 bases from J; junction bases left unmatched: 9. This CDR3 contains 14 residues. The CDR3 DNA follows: TGCGCCAGCAGCCCAAGGACAGGACGAGACGAGCAGTACTTC. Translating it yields CASSPRTGRDEQYF.